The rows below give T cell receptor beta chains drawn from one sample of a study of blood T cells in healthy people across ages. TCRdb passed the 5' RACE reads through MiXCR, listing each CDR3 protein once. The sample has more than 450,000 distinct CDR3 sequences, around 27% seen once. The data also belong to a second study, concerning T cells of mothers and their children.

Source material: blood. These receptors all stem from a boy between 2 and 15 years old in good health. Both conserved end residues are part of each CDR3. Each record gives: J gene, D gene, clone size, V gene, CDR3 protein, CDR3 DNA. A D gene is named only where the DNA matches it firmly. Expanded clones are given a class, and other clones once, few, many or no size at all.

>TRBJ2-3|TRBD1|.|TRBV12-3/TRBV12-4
CASSSHRGVTTDTQYF
TGTGCCAGCAGTTCACACAGGGGCGTTACCACAGATACGCAGTATTTT
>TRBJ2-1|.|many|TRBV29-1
CSVPSYNEQFF
TGCAGCGTTCCAAGTTACAATGAGCAGTTCTTC
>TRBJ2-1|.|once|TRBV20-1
CSARVGRRSSYNEQFF
TGCAGTGCTAGAGTCGGCAGACGGAGCTCCTACAATGAGCAGTTCTTC
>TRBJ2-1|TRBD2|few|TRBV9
CASSVELGGSYNEQFF
TGTGCCAGCAGCGTAGAACTGGGGGGGTCCTACAATGAGCAGTTCTTC
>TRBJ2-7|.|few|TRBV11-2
CASSLAPLGAYEQYF
TGTGCCAGCAGCTTAGCGCCTTTAGGTGCCTACGAGCAGTACTTC
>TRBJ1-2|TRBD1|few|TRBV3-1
CASSQVVTGVVYGYTF
TGTGCCAGCAGCCAAGTTGTTACAGGGGTAGTCTATGGCTACACCTTC
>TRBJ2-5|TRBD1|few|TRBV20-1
CSARDQGTGRETQYF
TGCAGTGCTAGAGATCAAGGGACAGGGAGAGAGACCCAGTACTTC
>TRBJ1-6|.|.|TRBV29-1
CSVEQGNSPLHF
TGCAGCGTTGAACAGGGGAATTCACCCCTCCACTTT
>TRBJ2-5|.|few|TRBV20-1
CSARIAGAFQETQYF
TGCAGTGCTAGAATCGCGGGGGCTTTCCAAGAGACCCAGTACTTC
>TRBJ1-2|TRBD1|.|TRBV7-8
CASSRADRGHGYTF
TGTGCCAGCAGCAGAGCCGACAGGGGGCATGGCTACACCTTC
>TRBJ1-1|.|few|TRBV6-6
CASSYSTGFTEAFF
TGTGCCAGCAGTTACTCGACTGGTTTCACTGAAGCTTTCTTT
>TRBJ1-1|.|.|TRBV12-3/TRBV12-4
CASSFQGPTEAFF
TGTGCCAGCAGTTTTCAGGGGCCCACTGAAGCTTTCTTT
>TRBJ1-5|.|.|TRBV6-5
CASRSPGGGTHF
TGTGCCAGCAGGTCGCCCGGCGGAGGAACGCATTTT
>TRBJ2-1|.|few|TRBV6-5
CASRSLSLSSYNEQFF
TGTGCCAGCAGATCCCTTTCCCTGAGCTCCTACAATGAGCAGTTCTTC
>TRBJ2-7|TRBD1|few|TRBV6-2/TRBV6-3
CASSSPTGEPYEQYF
TGTGCCAGCAGTTCACCCACAGGGGAACCCTACGAGCAGTACTTC
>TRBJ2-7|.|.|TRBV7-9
CASSLGASQYF
TGTGCCAGCAGCTTAGGGGCATCCCAGTACTTC
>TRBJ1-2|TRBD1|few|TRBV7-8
CASSLSRTGQLNYGYTF
TGTGCCAGCAGCTTAAGCAGGACAGGGCAACTTAACTATGGCTACACCTTC
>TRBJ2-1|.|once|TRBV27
CASNRPFF
TGTGCCAGCAACCGACCGTTCTTC
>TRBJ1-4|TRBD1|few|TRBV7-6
CASSLGTGSNEKLFF
TGTGCCAGCAGCTTAGGGACAGGGAGCAATGAAAAACTGTTTTTT
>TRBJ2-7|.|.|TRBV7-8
CASSLAPGETYEQYF
TGTGCCAGCAGCTTAGCCCCCGGGGAAACCTACGAGCAGTACTTC
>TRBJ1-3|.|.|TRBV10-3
CAISESLRNTIYF
TGTGCCATCAGTGAGTCCCTGAGGAACACCATATATTTT
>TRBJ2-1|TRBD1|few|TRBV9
CASSVSVGQGYEQFF
TGTGCCAGCAGCGTTAGTGTTGGACAGGGCTACGAGCAGTTCTTC
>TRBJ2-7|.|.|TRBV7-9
CASSLVGGDGSYEQYF
TGTGCCAGCAGCTTAGTAGGGGGGGACGGATCCTACGAGCAGTACTTC
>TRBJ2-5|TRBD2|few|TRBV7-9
CASSPSYGREGQETQYF
TGTGCCAGCAGCCCATCGTATGGGCGGGAGGGTCAAGAGACCCAGTACTTC
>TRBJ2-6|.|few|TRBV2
CASRPRISVRANVLTF
TGTGCCAGCAGGCCTAGGATCTCTGTTCGGGCCAACGTCCTGACTTTC
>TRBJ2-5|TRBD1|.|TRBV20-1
CSARGDRTSQETQYF
TGCAGTGCTAGGGGGGACAGGACGTCCCAAGAGACCCAGTACTTC
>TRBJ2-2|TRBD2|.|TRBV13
CASSSLGGRGTGELFF
TGTGCCAGCAGCTCGCTAGGCGGGAGGGGCACCGGGGAGCTGTTTTTT
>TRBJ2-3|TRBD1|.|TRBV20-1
CSAFDDGRGRTDTQYF
TGCAGTGCTTTCGACGACGGCAGGGGGCGGACAGATACGCAGTATTTT
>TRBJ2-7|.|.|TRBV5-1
CASRDGAGPSGYEQYF
TGCGCCAGCCGCGACGGGGCCGGGCCCTCGGGATACGAGCAGTACTTC
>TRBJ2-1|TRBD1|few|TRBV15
CATSRRQGVGNEQFF
TGTGCCACCAGCAGGCGACAGGGGGTTGGGAATGAGCAGTTCTTC
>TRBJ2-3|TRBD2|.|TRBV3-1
CASSYQTSGGTDTQYF
TGTGCCAGCAGCTACCAAACTAGCGGGGGCACAGATACGCAGTATTTT
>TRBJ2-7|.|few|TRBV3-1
CASSQGVGRYEQYF
TGTGCCAGCAGCCAAGGAGTAGGCCGCTACGAGCAGTACTTC
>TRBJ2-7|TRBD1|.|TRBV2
CASRETGGEQYF
TGTGCCAGCAGGGAGACAGGGGGCGAGCAGTACTTC
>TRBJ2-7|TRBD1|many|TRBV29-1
CSVEAAGGIYEQYF
TGCAGCGTTGAAGCGGCAGGGGGAATTTACGAGCAGTACTTC
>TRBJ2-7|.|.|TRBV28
CASSLRGGYDGRIPHEQYF
TGTGCCAGCAGTTTAAGAGGGGGGTACGACGGCCGAATCCCCCACGAGCAGTACTTC
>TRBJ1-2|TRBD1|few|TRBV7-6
CASSAGQGAGYGYTF
TGTGCCAGCAGCGCGGGACAGGGGGCCGGCTATGGCTATACCTTC
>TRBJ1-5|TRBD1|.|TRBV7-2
CASSMDRGGQPQHF
TGTGCCAGCAGCATGGACAGGGGTGGGCAGCCCCAGCATTTT
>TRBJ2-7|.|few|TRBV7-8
CASSAAGLDYEQYF
TGTGCCAGCAGCGCGGCGGGGTTGGACTACGAGCAGTACTTC
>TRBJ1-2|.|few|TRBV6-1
CASSEPRALRRTF
TGTGCCAGCAGTGAACCCAGGGCTCTACGTCGCACCTTC
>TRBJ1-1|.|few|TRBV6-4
CASSDRAGGEAFF
TGTGCCAGCAGTGACAGGGCAGGAGGGGAAGCTTTCTTT
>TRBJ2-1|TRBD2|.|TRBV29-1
CSVEDQREARNEQFF
TGCAGCGTTGAAGATCAGCGGGAGGCTCGCAATGAGCAGTTCTTC
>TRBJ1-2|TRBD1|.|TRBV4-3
CASSQERGPGQVLGYTF
TGCGCCAGCAGCCAAGAGAGAGGACCGGGACAGGTACTTGGCTACACCTTC
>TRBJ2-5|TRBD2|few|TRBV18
CASSPGAGGHQETQYF
TGTGCCAGCTCACCAGGGGCGGGAGGCCATCAAGAGACCCAGTACTTC
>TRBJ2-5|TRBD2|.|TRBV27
CAGSKTSGRVRETQYF
TGTGCCGGCAGCAAGACTAGCGGGAGGGTCCGGGAGACCCAGTACTTC
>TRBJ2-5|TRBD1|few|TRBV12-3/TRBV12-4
CASSHRGPLETQYF
TGTGCCAGCAGCCACAGGGGACCCCTGGAGACCCAGTACTTC
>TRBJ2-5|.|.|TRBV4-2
CASSQDRRETQYF
TGTGCCAGCAGCCAAGATAGGAGGGAGACCCAGTACTTC
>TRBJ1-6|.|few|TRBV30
CAWSLGSYNSPLHF
TGTGCCTGGAGTCTTGGATCCTATAATTCACCCCTCCACTTT
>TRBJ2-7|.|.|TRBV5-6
CASSPQGQYEQYF
TGTGCCAGCAGCCCCCAGGGTCAGTACGAGCAGTACTTC
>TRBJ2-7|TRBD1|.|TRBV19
CASSVGQGWEQYF
TGTGCCAGTAGTGTGGGACAGGGGTGGGAGCAGTACTTC
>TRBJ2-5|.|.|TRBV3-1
CASSQYPGVSETQYF
TGTGCCAGCAGCCAATACCCAGGGGTTTCTGAGACCCAGTACTTC
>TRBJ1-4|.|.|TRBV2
CASRPGTATNEKLFF
TGTGCTAGCAGACCCGGGACGGCAACTAATGAAAAACTGTTTTTT
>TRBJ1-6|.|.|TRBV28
CASSLLWAPLHF
TGTGCCAGCAGTTTATTGTGGGCACCCCTCCACTTT
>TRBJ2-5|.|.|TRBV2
CASKFEGVGETQYF
TGTGCCAGCAAGTTTGAGGGAGTGGGTGAGACCCAGTACTTC
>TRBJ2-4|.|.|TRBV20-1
CSARAPGGIQYF
TGCAGTGCTAGAGCTCCTGGGGGCATCCAGTACTTC
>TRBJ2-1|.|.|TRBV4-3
CASSQQNYGGHNEQFF
TGCGCCAGCAGCCAACAAAACTATGGGGGGCACAATGAGCAGTTCTTC
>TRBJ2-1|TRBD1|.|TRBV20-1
CSASRGRDNEQFF
TGCAGTGCTAGCAGGGGGCGGGACAATGAGCAGTTCTTC
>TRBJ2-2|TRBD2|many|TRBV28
CASSLGRAAGELFF
TGTGCCAGCAGTTTGGGGAGGGCCGCCGGGGAGCTGTTTTTT
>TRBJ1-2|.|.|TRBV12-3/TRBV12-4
CASSLRINGYTF
TGTGCCAGCAGTTTACGTATAAATGGCTACACCTTC
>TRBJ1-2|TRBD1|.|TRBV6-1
CAITEEQGALKDGYTF
TGTGCCATCACGGAGGAACAGGGGGCTCTGAAAGATGGCTACACCTTC
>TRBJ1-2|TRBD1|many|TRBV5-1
CASSGTEDGYTF
TGCGCCAGCAGCGGGACAGAGGATGGCTACACCTTC